This is a list of T cell receptor beta chains from one sample in a study of shared clonotypes between healthy human individuals. Profiled with immunoSEQ multiplex PCR; TCRdb holds only in-frame clones, not every one. The data contain about 480,000 clones, approximately 79% of them seen just once; the ten biggest clones take up 10% to 15%. Sequencing was done on a sample of PBMCs. These receptors all come from a woman aged 40 to 55 in good health. Some clones in this sample may be carry-over from other donors' samples. Both conserved end residues are part of each CDR3. A D gene is named only where the DNA matches it firmly. Not every row has a clone size; where given, it reads once, few, many or a size class.

d_call: TRBD1; clone_size: -; j_call: TRBJ2-2; v_call: TRBV18; cdr3_nt: TGTGCCAGCTCACCACGTGGACAGGGTGCCGGGGAGCTGTTTTTT; cdr3_aa: CASSPRGQGAGELFF
d_call: -; clone_size: -; j_call: TRBJ2-7; v_call: TRBV5-1; cdr3_nt: TGCGCCAGCAGCTTGGGGGCCCCGCTACAAGAGCAGTACTTC; cdr3_aa: CASSLGAPLQEQYF
d_call: TRBD1; clone_size: -; j_call: TRBJ1-2; v_call: TRBV2; cdr3_nt: TGTGCCAGCAGTGATAAGGGGACAGACTATGGCTACACCTTC; cdr3_aa: CASSDKGTDYGYTF
d_call: -; clone_size: -; j_call: TRBJ1-4; v_call: TRBV6-5; cdr3_nt: TGTGCCAGCAGTTACGGGGTAACTAATGAAAAACTGTTTTTT; cdr3_aa: CASSYGVTNEKLFF
d_call: -; clone_size: -; j_call: TRBJ2-7; v_call: TRBV7-2; cdr3_nt: TGTGCCAGCAGCCCCGGGGACCCTGGGGGTTACGAGCAGTACTTC; cdr3_aa: CASSPGDPGGYEQYF
d_call: TRBD2; clone_size: -; j_call: TRBJ2-2; v_call: TRBV11-2; cdr3_nt: TGTGCCAGCAGCTTATCGAGCGGGAGGGTCGAGGGGGAGCTGTTTTTT; cdr3_aa: CASSLSSGRVEGELFF
d_call: -; clone_size: -; j_call: TRBJ2-5; v_call: TRBV7-7; cdr3_nt: TGTGCCAGCAGCCCAGGGCTTGGAGAGACCCAGTACTTC; cdr3_aa: CASSPGLGETQYF
d_call: TRBD2; clone_size: -; j_call: TRBJ2-3; v_call: TRBV7-2; cdr3_nt: TGTGCCAGCAGCTTAGGACTAGCGGGAGGGTCCACAGATACGCAGTATTTT; cdr3_aa: CASSLGLAGGSTDTQYF
d_call: -; clone_size: once; j_call: TRBJ1-1; v_call: TRBV15; cdr3_nt: TGTGCCACCAGCAGAACAGCGAACACTGAAGCTTTCTTT; cdr3_aa: CATSRTANTEAFF
d_call: TRBD2; clone_size: -; j_call: TRBJ2-1; v_call: TRBV6-1; cdr3_nt: TGTGCCAGCAGCGAGCGGGGTGACTCCTACAATGAGCAGTTCTTC; cdr3_aa: CASSERGDSYNEQFF
d_call: -; clone_size: -; j_call: TRBJ1-5; v_call: TRBV19; cdr3_nt: TGTGCCAGTAGTATTGGACAGCTATATAGCAATCAGCCCCAGCATTTT; cdr3_aa: CASSIGQLYSNQPQHF
d_call: TRBD1; clone_size: -; j_call: TRBJ2-2; v_call: TRBV5-1; cdr3_nt: TGCGCCAGCAGCTCCCCCGGGACAGGGAGCACCGGGGAGCTGTTTTTT; cdr3_aa: CASSSPGTGSTGELFF
d_call: -; clone_size: -; j_call: TRBJ2-7; v_call: TRBV5-1; cdr3_nt: TGCGCCAGCAGCTTGCGACAAGACTACGAGCAGTACTTC; cdr3_aa: CASSLRQDYEQYF
d_call: -; clone_size: -; j_call: TRBJ2-3; v_call: TRBV6-5; cdr3_nt: TGTGCCAGCAGTTGGGGGAACAGGGTGGGCACAGATACGCAGTATTTT; cdr3_aa: CASSWGNRVGTDTQYF
d_call: -; clone_size: -; j_call: TRBJ2-1; v_call: TRBV7-9; cdr3_nt: TGTGCCAGCAGCTTAGCGTGGGGGTTCAATGAGCAGTTCTTC; cdr3_aa: CASSLAWGFNEQFF
d_call: TRBD2; clone_size: once; j_call: TRBJ2-7; v_call: TRBV5-6; cdr3_nt: TGTGCCAGCAGCTTGGGTCTAGCGGACCACTCCTACGAGCAGTACTTC; cdr3_aa: CASSLGLADHSYEQYF
d_call: -; clone_size: -; j_call: TRBJ1-2; v_call: TRBV20-1; cdr3_nt: TGCAGTGCTAGAGGCGCCGGCTACACCTTC; cdr3_aa: CSARGAGYTF
d_call: TRBD1; clone_size: -; j_call: TRBJ1-1; v_call: TRBV19; cdr3_nt: TGTGCCAGTAGTATAGCTACAGGGGGCTGGACTGAAGCTTTCTTT; cdr3_aa: CASSIATGGWTEAFF
d_call: -; clone_size: -; j_call: TRBJ1-1; v_call: TRBV7-6; cdr3_nt: TGTGCCAGCAGACCAACGACGGCCAAGGGTGTCACTGAAGCTTTCTTT; cdr3_aa: CASRPTTAKGVTEAFF
d_call: TRBD1; clone_size: -; j_call: TRBJ1-4; v_call: TRBV7-9; cdr3_nt: TGTGCCAGCAGCCACGGACAGGGCCAAAATGAAAAACTGTTTTTT; cdr3_aa: CASSHGQGQNEKLFF
d_call: TRBD2; clone_size: -; j_call: TRBJ2-2; v_call: TRBV28; cdr3_nt: TGTGCCAGCAGTCCCCCCTGGACTAGCTCGGGCGGGGAGCTGTTTTTT; cdr3_aa: CASSPPWTSSGGELFF
d_call: -; clone_size: -; j_call: TRBJ2-2; v_call: TRBV30; cdr3_nt: TGTGCCTGGAGGGGTACCGGGGAGCTGTTTTTT; cdr3_aa: CAWRGTGELFF
d_call: -; clone_size: -; j_call: TRBJ2-5; v_call: TRBV15; cdr3_nt: TGTGCCACCAGCACCCTAGGAGAGGGCCAAGAGACCCAGTACTTC; cdr3_aa: CATSTLGEGQETQYF
d_call: -; clone_size: once; j_call: TRBJ1-2; v_call: TRBV6-5; cdr3_nt: TGTGCCAGCAGTTATGGGCAGGGTGGCTACACCTTC; cdr3_aa: CASSYGQGGYTF
d_call: -; clone_size: -; j_call: TRBJ1-1; v_call: TRBV11-2; cdr3_nt: TGTGCCAGCAGCTTCCAGGGGAATACTGAAGCTTTCTTT; cdr3_aa: CASSFQGNTEAFF
d_call: -; clone_size: -; j_call: TRBJ2-7; v_call: TRBV28; cdr3_nt: TGTGCCAGCAGTCCCACACGACACTCCAACGAGCAGTACTTC; cdr3_aa: CASSPTRHSNEQYF
d_call: -; clone_size: -; j_call: TRBJ2-1; v_call: TRBV9; cdr3_nt: TGTGCCAGCAGCCAAGATAGTTTTTACAATGAGCAGTTCTTC; cdr3_aa: CASSQDSFYNEQFF
d_call: TRBD1; clone_size: -; j_call: TRBJ1-6; v_call: TRBV2; cdr3_nt: TGTGCCAGCAATCCACAGGGGGCCTCTGATTCACCCCTCCACTTT; cdr3_aa: CASNPQGASDSPLHF
d_call: TRBD2; clone_size: once; j_call: TRBJ2-3; v_call: TRBV11-3; cdr3_nt: TGTGCCAGCAGCTTAGTAGCGGGAGGGCCCACAGATACGCAGTATTTT; cdr3_aa: CASSLVAGGPTDTQYF
d_call: -; clone_size: -; j_call: TRBJ2-1; v_call: TRBV7-8; cdr3_nt: TGTGCCAGCAGCTTAGGAGAGAATGAGCAGTTCTTC; cdr3_aa: CASSLGENEQFF
d_call: -; clone_size: -; j_call: TRBJ1-3; v_call: TRBV7-9; cdr3_nt: TGTGCCAGCAGCTTAACCGGAAACACCATATATTTT; cdr3_aa: CASSLTGNTIYF
d_call: -; clone_size: -; j_call: TRBJ2-7; v_call: TRBV6-5; cdr3_nt: TGTGCCAGCAGTTTTAATTACGAGCAGTACTTC; cdr3_aa: CASSFNYEQYF
d_call: TRBD2; clone_size: -; j_call: TRBJ2-3; v_call: TRBV7-3; cdr3_nt: TGTGCCAGCAGCTTAGCGGGAGCTACAGATACGCAGTATTTT; cdr3_aa: CASSLAGATDTQYF
d_call: TRBD2; clone_size: -; j_call: TRBJ2-7; v_call: TRBV6-1; cdr3_nt: TGTGCCAGCAGGACTAGCGGGACGGACGAGCAGTACTTC; cdr3_aa: CASRTSGTDEQYF
d_call: -; clone_size: -; j_call: TRBJ2-5; v_call: TRBV29-1; cdr3_nt: TGCAGCGTTGGACGGCCACAAGAGACCCAGTACTTC; cdr3_aa: CSVGRPQETQYF
d_call: -; clone_size: -; j_call: TRBJ1-5; v_call: TRBV7-2; cdr3_nt: TGTGCCAGCAGCCCGAGGGGGGCCCGCAATCAGCCCCAGCATTTT; cdr3_aa: CASSPRGARNQPQHF
d_call: TRBD1; clone_size: -; j_call: TRBJ2-5; v_call: TRBV9; cdr3_nt: TGTGCCAGCAGCGTAGGCCCGGGACAGGCTAGCCAAGAGACCCAGTACTTC; cdr3_aa: CASSVGPGQASQETQYF
d_call: TRBD2; clone_size: -; j_call: TRBJ2-1; v_call: TRBV4-3; cdr3_nt: TGCGCCAGCAGCCAAGCAACGGGACTAGCGGGAAGAGATGAGCAGTTCTTC; cdr3_aa: CASSQATGLAGRDEQFF
d_call: TRBD1; clone_size: -; j_call: TRBJ2-5; v_call: TRBV5-1; cdr3_nt: TGCGCCAGCAGCCCGACAGGGGGCGGGCAAGAGACCCAGTACTTC; cdr3_aa: CASSPTGGGQETQYF
d_call: -; clone_size: -; j_call: TRBJ2-3; v_call: TRBV5-4; cdr3_nt: TGTGCCAGCAGCTGGGGGGAAACAGATACGCAGTATTTT; cdr3_aa: CASSWGETDTQYF
d_call: TRBD2; clone_size: -; j_call: TRBJ2-1; v_call: TRBV5-1; cdr3_nt: TGCGCCAGCAGCCCAACCTCCGGGACTAGCGGGAGCGATGAGCAGTTCTTC; cdr3_aa: CASSPTSGTSGSDEQFF
d_call: TRBD2; clone_size: -; j_call: TRBJ2-1; v_call: TRBV29-1; cdr3_nt: TGCAGCGTTGATTCTCCGGGAGGCTCCTACAATGAGCAGTTCTTC; cdr3_aa: CSVDSPGGSYNEQFF
d_call: TRBD1; clone_size: -; j_call: TRBJ2-1; v_call: TRBV4-2; cdr3_nt: TGTGCCAGCAGCCGCTCGGTACAGGGGGGTTTAGATGGCTATGAGCAGTTCTTC; cdr3_aa: CASSRSVQGGLDGYEQFF
d_call: TRBD1; clone_size: -; j_call: TRBJ2-2; v_call: TRBV5-1; cdr3_nt: TGCGCCAGCAGCGCCTCCCGGGACAGGGGTCGCAACACCGGGGAGCTGTTTTTT; cdr3_aa: CASSASRDRGRNTGELFF
d_call: TRBD2; clone_size: -; j_call: TRBJ2-7; v_call: TRBV27; cdr3_nt: TGTGCCAGCACCTCTAAGCGGGAGGTCTACGAGCAGTACTTC; cdr3_aa: CASTSKREVYEQYF
d_call: TRBD2; clone_size: -; j_call: TRBJ2-1; v_call: TRBV19; cdr3_nt: TGTGCCAGTAGTCCCTGGACTAGCGGCGACAATGAGCAGTTCTTC; cdr3_aa: CASSPWTSGDNEQFF